Shown below are 24 T cell receptor beta chains from a single sample sequenced in a study of blood T cell repertoires in COVID-19. Clones were sequenced by immunoSEQ multiplex PCR, and TCRdb holds only the in-frame ones, with some missing. The table records nearly 110,000 clones, about three quarters of them present only once. Sequencing was carried out using peripheral blood. The receptors were gathered from a man in his 70s with acute or convalescent COVID-19.

This clone occurred a few times. The chain links TRBV7-6 to TRBJ1-1; TRBD1 matches 8 bases. Germline CDR1 is SGHVS and CDR2 is FNYEAQ. V lost 2 bases to trimming and J lost 1 base; unmatched junction nucleotides: 3. CDR3 size: 15 residues. CDR3 in amino acids: CASSLSGGGNTEAFF. DNA of the CDR3: TGTGCCAGCAGCTTATCAGGGGGCGGGAACACTGAAGCTTTCTTT.

The chain employs TRBV27 and TRBJ2-7; TRBD1 agrees at 8 bases. The CDR3 is 14 amino acids. Per the germline V gene, CDR1 is MNHEY and CDR2 is SMNVEV (reference sequence). V dropped 2 bases and J dropped 6; count of bases not matched to a gene: 6. The CDR3 loop reads CASSLGTGGAEQYF. CDR3 DNA sequence: TGTGCCAGCAGTTTAGGGACAGGTGGAGCCGAGCAGTACTTC.

Only a few counts were recorded for this clone. V is TRBV3-1 (or the pseudogene TRBV3-2) and J is TRBJ1-1, with D unclear. The germline V and J ends were trimmed by 6 bases and 5 bases, with 13 bases remaining between them. CDR1 and CDR2 (germline): LGHDT, YNNKEL (reference sequence). CDR3 size: 13 residues. CDR3 sequence reads: CASRASGETEAFF. The CDR3 nucleotides are TGTGCCAGCAGGGCCTCAGGTGAGACTGAAGCTTTCTTT.

The chain has TRBV9 and TRBJ1-2; possible D gene TRBD1, 6 bases. The germline CDR1 and CDR2 sequences are SGDLS and YYNGEE. The CDR3 is made up of 13 amino acids. Trimming cost V 1 base and J 4 bases, with 8 bases left between them. The CDR3 DNA reads as TGTGCCAGCAGCGTACAGGGGAGCTATGGCTACACCTTC. Protein product: CASSVQGSYGYTF.

This chain connects TRBV2 to TRBJ2-3; TRBD2 agrees at 9 bases. V lost 2 bases and J lost 0; bases outside the gene matches: 9. Germline V gene sequence: CDR1 SNHLY, CDR2 FYNNEI. The CDR3 extends over 18 amino acids. Here the CDR3 reads CASSEFAGGRESTDTQYF. The CDR3 nucleotides are TGTGCCAGCAGTGAATTTGCGGGGGGGCGAGAGAGCACAGATACGCAGTATTTT.

This clone showed up just once. The chain uses TRBV11-3 and TRBJ2-3, with 10 bases lining up with TRBD2. V lost 3 bases and J lost 2; bases outside the gene matches: 5. The length of the CDR3 is 16 residues. CDR1 and CDR2 (germline): SGHNT, YENEEA. CDR3 region: CASSLGTSENTDTQYF. The CDR3, as DNA: TGTGCCAGCAGCTTGGGGACTAGCGAGAACACAGATACGCAGTATTTT.

This chain connects TRBV19 to TRBJ1-1; 7 positions match TRBD1. Germline V gene lookup returns CDR1 LNHDA and CDR2 SQIVND (reference sequence). Trimming cost V 2 bases and J 5 bases; bases outside gene matches: 5. The length of the CDR3 is 14 residues. The CDR3 region has the DNA TGTGCCAGTAGTATAAAACAGGGGAGGACTGAAGCTTTCTTT. It specifies CASSIKQGRTEAFF.

The chain combines TRBV5-4 with TRBJ1-1; TRBD1 matches at 8 bases. The V gene's germline CDR1 is SGHNT and CDR2 YYREEE (reference sequence). The CDR3 is 15 amino acids. The V segment lost 4 bases and the J segment 3 bases; nucleotides outside the gene matches: 8. The CDR3 nucleotides read TGTGCCAGCAGCATGGGCAGGGGGCCGGACACTGAAGCTTTCTTT. Protein: CASSMGRGPDTEAFF.

The genes are TRBV24-1 and TRBJ2-1; no firm D call. The germline V gene encodes CDR1 KGHDR and CDR2 SFDVKD. The CDR3 is made up of 10 amino acids. Trimming left V 4 bases short and J 10 bases short, with 4 bases between. CDR3 sequence: CATSDPEQFF. CDR3 in DNA: TGTGCCACCAGTGACCCGGAGCAGTTCTTC.

The chain recombines TRBV19 with TRBJ2-1; 9 bases line up with TRBD1. J gave up 5 bases and V 6 bases, and 8 bases lay outside the gene matches. This CDR3 has 15 amino acids. The germline gives CDR1 LNHDA, CDR2 SQIVND (reference sequence). The CDR3 reads CASRKDRGDNNEQFF. CDR3 nucleotide sequence: TGTGCCAGTAGGAAGGACAGGGGAGATAACAATGAGCAGTTCTTC.

This clone showed up just once. This chain joins TRBV27 and TRBJ2-5; the match to TRBD2 covers 10 bases. In germline, CDR1 is MNHEY, CDR2 SMNVEV (reference sequence). The junction had 15 bases not matched to a gene; V was cut back by 6 bases and J by 2 bases. This CDR3 region has 18 residues. CDR3 sequence reads: CASSRRGALAGIQETQYF. The CDR3 DNA reads as TGTGCCAGCAGCAGGCGAGGCGCACTAGCGGGAATACAAGAGACCCAGTACTTC.

V gene TRBV7-2 combines with J gene TRBJ2-5, with D possibly TRBD1 on 5 matching bases. CDR3 length equals 13 residues. Trimming took 3 bases from V and 5 from J, leaving 10 bases between them. Germline V gene data show CDR1 as SGHTA and CDR2 as FQGNSA. The CDR3 DNA is TGTGCCAGCAGCTTTCAGGGAATTGAGACCCAGTACTTC. Residues: CASSFQGIETQYF.

The chain has TRBV6-1 and TRBJ1-2; 9 nucleotides agree with TRBD1. V dropped 2 bases and J dropped 6; count of bases not matched to a gene: 10. This CDR3 is 16 amino acids long. From germline, CDR1 is MNHNS and CDR2 SASEGT. CDR3 loop: CASSEPGGTGMDGYTF. The DNA of the CDR3 is TGTGCCAGCAGTGAACCAGGCGGGACAGGGATGGATGGCTACACCTTC.

The chain joins TRBV5-5 to TRBJ1-2; the D gene is possibly TRBD1 (6 bases). The CDR3 runs 14 residues. Germline CDR1 and CDR2: SGHKS and YYEKEE (reference sequence). Deletions cut 4 bases from V and 4 bases from J, with 14 bases between. The CDR3 DNA is TGTGCCAGCAGCGCACTACAGGGCTTCTATGGCTACACCTTC. Protein: CASSALQGFYGYTF.

This rearrangement joins TRBV3-1 (or the pseudogene TRBV3-2) to TRBJ1-2, with D unclear. V lost 0 bases, J lost 3 bases, and 5 bases lay in between. Germline values: CDR1 LGHDT, CDR2 YNNKEL (reference sequence). CDR3 length: 13 amino acids. CDR3 sequence (DNA): TGTGCCAGCAGCCAAGACGTAGACTATGGCTACACCTTC. Protein sequence: CASSQDVDYGYTF.

This chain connects TRBV4-3 to TRBJ2-7; 7 nucleotides agree with TRBD1. This CDR3 has 16 residues. The trim removed 1 base at V and 1 base at J, leaving 7 bases unmatched. The V gene's germline CDR1 is LGHNA and CDR2 YSLEER. CDR3 loop: CASSQVAGTVSYEQYF. CDR3 nucleotides: TGCGCCAGCAGCCAAGTAGCCGGGACAGTGTCCTACGAGCAGTACTTC.

The V gene is TRBV12-3 or TRBV12-4, the J gene TRBJ2-5; D may be TRBD2 (6 bases). The germline V and J ends were trimmed by 2 bases and 8 bases, with 9 bases remaining between them. The CDR3 runs 12 residues. The DNA for the CDR3 is TGTGCCAGCAGTTTACCGCGGGGTACCCAGTACTTC. Translated, it gives CASSLPRGTQYF.

This sequence joins TRBV2 and TRBJ2-7, with 7 bases aligning to TRBD1. Germline CDR1 and CDR2: SNHLY and FYNNEI. The CDR3 totals 14 residues. The V segment lost 5 bases and the J segment 1 base; nucleotides outside the gene matches: 5. The CDR3 protein is CASSRDRNSYEQYF. The DNA for the CDR3 is TGTGCCAGCAGTAGGGACAGAAATTCCTACGAGCAGTACTTC. The full variable domain, rest sourced from reference TRBV2 and TRBJ2-7, is EPEVTQTPSHQVTQMGQEVILRCVPISNHLYFYWYRQILGQKVEFLVSFYNNEISEKSEIFDDQFSVERPDGSNFTLKIRSTKLEDSAMYFCASSRDRNSYEQYFGPGTRLTVT.

This chain uses TRBV5-8 with TRBJ1-1; TRBD1 might be the D (5 bases). There are 16 residues in the CDR3. The V and J ends lost 2 bases and 1 base respectively, with 15 bases between them. Germline values: CDR1 SGHTS, CDR2 YDEGEE. CDR3 nucleotides: TGTGCCAGCAGCTTAGGTTTAGGGCAGGGGAACACTGAAGCTTTCTTT. Translated, it gives CASSLGLGQGNTEAFF.

V gene TRBV9 combines with J gene TRBJ2-7, with TRBD1 identical over 12 bases. Per germline, CDR1 SGDLS and CDR2 YYNGEE. The CDR3 runs to 16 residues. The J segment lost 7 bases and the V segment lost 0 bases, leaving 8 bases of the junction unmatched. The CDR3 protein is CASSVAPLGQGAEQYF. CDR3 nucleotide sequence: TGTGCCAGCAGCGTAGCTCCATTGGGACAGGGGGCGGAGCAGTACTTC.

This chain connects TRBV5-1 to TRBJ2-3; unclear D gene. Trimming left V 0 bases short and J 0 bases short, with 8 bases between. Germline V gene lookup returns CDR1 SGHRS and CDR2 YFSETQ. CDR3 length equals 15 residues. In DNA, the CDR3 is TGCGCCAGCAGCTTGGACGCAACTAGCACAGATACGCAGTATTTT. Residues: CASSLDATSTDTQYF.

This clone appeared a few times. The rearrangement links TRBV18 to TRBJ1-1; 8 positions agree with TRBD1. The germline CDR1 and CDR2 sequences are KGHSH and LQKENI. The CDR3 runs 18 residues. The J segment lost 1 base and the V segment lost 3 bases, leaving 13 bases of the junction unmatched. The CDR3, as DNA: TGTGCCAGCTCACCCTCTTCTCGGACAGGGCCGGAGAACACTGAAGCTTTCTTT. Translation gives CASSPSSRTGPENTEAFF.

The chain has TRBV6-2 or TRBV6-3 and TRBJ2-5; 8 bases fit TRBD2. The CDR3 sequence is 15 residues long. V gave up 4 bases and J gave up 1 base; unmatched junction bases: 5. Germline V lookup: CDR1 MNHEY, CDR2 SVGEGT. The CDR3 DNA reads as TGTGCCAGCAGTTCGCGGGGGGTAATCCAAGAGACCCAGTACTTC. This sequence encodes CASSSRGVIQETQYF.

The gene calls are TRBV7-2 and TRBJ2-7; 9 nucleotides line up with TRBD1. The trim removed 0 bases at V and 3 bases at J, leaving 0 bases unmatched. The CDR3 has 14 amino acids. Germline V gene data show CDR1 as SGHTA and CDR2 as FQGNSA. CDR3 sequence: CASSLAGQGYEQYF. CDR3 sequence (DNA): TGTGCCAGCAGCTTAGCGGGACAGGGCTACGAGCAGTACTTC.